These 13 T cell receptor beta chains share one sample of origin, sequenced in a study of blood T cell repertoires in COVID-19 (dated by TCRdb to 2019 to 2021). Library prep was done by the immunoSEQ multiplex PCR assay. The clones in this table, taken by TCRdb from immuneACCESS, are in-frame only. Not every clone is retained; where verified, under half of the shortfall comes from an unresolved V gene, and the cause of the rest is unknown. The sample profile shows approximately 120,000 clones; 80% to 90% of them were found once. The top ten constitute 7.9% of the sample. Material for sequencing was peripheral blood. These receptor sequences come from a woman aged 80 or older with active or convalescent COVID-19.

The CDR3 sequence: CASSVDISREGYTF. The CDR3 DNA sequence: TGTGCCAGCAGCGTAGATATATCCCGGGAAGGCTACACCTTC. The gene calls are TRBV7-2 and TRBJ1-2; no definite D call. From germline, CDR1 is SGHTA and CDR2 FQGNSA. There are 14 residues in the CDR3. The V end lost 5 bases, the J end lost 8 bases, and 18 bases lay between the germline ends. The full variable domain, with the rest looked up from reference TRBV7-2 and TRBJ1-2, is GAGVSQSPSNKVTEKGKDVELRCDPISGHTALYWYRQSLGQGLEFLIYFQGNSAPDKSGLPSDRFSAERTGGSVSTLTIQRTQQEDSAVYLCASSVDISREGYTFGSGTRLTVV.

This clone was seen just once. V usage is TRBV18 and J usage is TRBJ1-2; 8 nucleotides line up with TRBD1. CDR3 length equals 13 residues. V trimming: 3 bases; J trimming: 6 bases; junction bases outside the gene matches: 3. The germline gives CDR1 KGHSH, CDR2 LQKENI. CDR3: CASSPGQGHGYTF. CDR3 nucleotides: TGTGCCAGCTCACCCGGACAGGGTCATGGCTACACCTTC.

The chain joins TRBV5-1 to TRBJ2-7, with 9 bases matching TRBD2. Germline V gene sequence: CDR1 SGHRS, CDR2 YFSETQ. The CDR3 length is 15 residues. Trimming removed 0 bases from V and 5 bases from J; junction bases left unmatched: 6. The CDR3 sequence is CASSLVLAGAHEQYF. CDR3 nucleotides: TGCGCCAGCAGCTTGGTGTTAGCGGGAGCCCACGAGCAGTACTTC.

The V and J genes are TRBV15 and TRBJ2-7, with 9 positions matching TRBD2. The CDR3 covers 15 residues. V dropped 0 bases and J dropped 2; count of bases not matched to a gene: 2. Germline V gives CDR1 LNHNV, CDR2 YYDKDF (reference sequence). The CDR3 bases are TGTGCCACCAGCAGAGAGCGGGGGGGACCCTACGAGCAGTACTTC. It codes for CATSRERGGPYEQYF.

This clone was counted a few times. This chain uses TRBV27 with TRBJ1-2; 8 bases are a match to TRBD1. CDR1 and CDR2 (germline): MNHEY, SMNVEV (reference sequence). This CDR3 region has 15 residues. Losses at the gene ends were 4 bases for V and 5 bases for J; bases not matched to a gene: 9. The CDR3 region is CASSSDRGLLYGYTF. The CDR3 nucleotides read TGTGCCAGCAGTTCCGACAGGGGACTACTTTATGGCTACACCTTC.

This clone was seen once. The chain couples TRBV20-1 to TRBJ1-1, with TRBD1 identical over 11 bases. Germline assignment: CDR1 DFQATT and CDR2 SNEGSKA (reference sequence). This CDR3 contains 15 residues. The J segment lost 10 bases and the V segment lost 3 bases, leaving 13 bases of the junction unmatched. The CDR3 here is CSASEGDRGLRGAFF. CDR3 DNA: TGCAGTGCTAGTGAGGGGGACAGGGGGTTGCGTGGAGCTTTCTTT.

This sequence joins TRBV7-9 and TRBJ1-2; D remains unclear. Deletions cut 5 bases from V and 6 bases from J, with 13 bases between. Germline loops: CDR1 SEHNR, CDR2 FQNEAQ (reference sequence). The CDR3 runs to 13 residues. CDR3 loop: CASSPQAPNGYTF. The CDR3 DNA is TGTGCCAGCAGCCCCCAGGCCCCCAATGGCTACACCTTC.

About this clone itself: The sample has other DNA sequences that encode this CDR3 too. V gene TRBV10-3 combines with J gene TRBJ2-7; D may be TRBD1 (6 bases). Germline CDR1 is ENHRY and CDR2 is SYGVKD. V lost 0 bases and J 3 bases, leaving 9 bases between the germline ends. The CDR3 length is 14 residues. CDR3 region: CAISESGRGYEQYF. CDR3 DNA sequence: TGTGCCATCAGTGAGTCCGGCAGGGGCTACGAGCAGTACTTC.

This chain connects TRBV27 to TRBJ1-6, with TRBD1 identical over 8 bases. The germline V gene has CDR1 MNHEY and CDR2 SMNVEV (reference sequence). The CDR3 is 15 residues long. The J segment lost 4 bases and the V segment lost 10 bases, leaving 9 bases of the junction unmatched. CDR3 nucleotide sequence: TGTGCCACCGGACAGGGCCTTCAATATAATTCACCCCTCCACTTT. Its protein product is CATGQGLQYNSPLHF.

The chain couples TRBV4-2 to TRBJ1-5, with D possibly matching TRBD1 (6 bases). CDR3 length: 15 residues. Germline lookup yields CDR1 LGHNA and CDR2 YNFKEQ. The V end was cut by 2 bases, the J end by 4 bases, with 12 bases between. CDR3: CASSQSQDRNQPQHF. The CDR3 DNA reads TGTGCCAGCAGCCAAAGCCAGGACAGAAATCAGCCCCAGCATTTT.

This rearrangement joins TRBV9 to TRBJ1-4, with D perhaps TRBD1 (6 bases). With 4 bases removed from V and 4 bases from J, the gap between germline ends came to 14 bases. Germline assignment: CDR1 SGDLS and CDR2 YYNGEE. The length of the CDR3 is 15 residues. DNA for the CDR3: TGTGCCAGCAGCCCCGGGGGGCAGGGTAATGAAAAACTGTTTTTT. As protein: CASSPGGQGNEKLFF.

The genes are TRBV19 and TRBJ2-7; D is perhaps TRBD2 (5 bases). V lost 2 bases, J lost 3 bases, and 26 bases lay in between. The CDR3 consists of 19 residues. CDR1 and CDR2 from the germline V gene are LNHDA and SQIVND (reference sequence). This CDR3 reads CASSIIVSGKDLALYEQYF. As DNA, the CDR3 is TGTGCCAGTAGTATAATTGTTTCTGGGAAGGATCTAGCACTCTACGAGCAGTACTTC.

The genes are TRBV5-1 and TRBJ2-2; 11 nucleotides agree with TRBD2. V gave up 5 bases and J gave up 7 bases; unmatched junction bases: 7. Germline lookup yields CDR1 SGHRS and CDR2 YFSETQ. The CDR3 loop spans 15 amino acids. Written as DNA, the CDR3 is TGCGCCAGCAGGGCACTAGCGGGAGTGGACGGGGAGCTGTTTTTT. Translation: CASRALAGVDGELFF.